This passage covers 11 T cell receptor beta chains from one sample sequenced in a study of identical twins. TCRdb analysed the 5' RACE reads with MiXCR anew, one entry per CDR3 protein. This table has a few hundred thousand distinct CDR3 sequences, around a sixth appearing once. Material for sequencing was naive T cells sorted from blood. The receptors derive from a man aged 45-60 years in good health.

In DNA, the CDR3 is TGTGCCTGGAGTAGCACAGATACGCAGTATTTT. It yields the protein CAWSSTDTQYF. The J gene is TRBJ2-3, the V gene TRBV30; no reliable D call. This CDR3 comprises 11 residues. Germline loops: CDR1 GTSNPN, CDR2 SVGIG (reference sequence). V lost 2 bases, J lost 0 bases, and 0 bases lay in between.

This clonotype was seen only a few times. The J gene is TRBJ2-5, the V gene TRBV9; possibly TRBD1 for D (5 bases). Germline assignment: CDR1 SGDLS and CDR2 YYNGEE. Trimming left V 0 bases short and J 5 bases short, with 14 bases between. The length of the CDR3 is 15 residues. CDR3 nucleotides: TGTGCCAGCAGCGTAGCTCCCAGGGAAAGGGAGACCCAGTACTTC. It specifies CASSVAPRERETQYF.

This clonotype was counted many times. The chain employs TRBV25-1 and TRBJ1-3; D remains ambiguous. Trimming removed 4 bases at V and 0 bases at J, with 7 bases between. There are 14 residues in the CDR3. The germline V gene encodes CDR1 MGHDK and CDR2 SYGVNS. In nucleotides, the CDR3 is TGTGCCAGCAGTGTTATGGGCTCTGGAAACACCATATATTTT. It translates to CASSVMGSGNTIYF.

This clonotype has a count of ten or more. The chain has TRBV6-5 and TRBJ2-3; 10 nucleotides match TRBD2. The V gene end was trimmed by 0 bases and the J gene end by 2 bases; junction bases not matched to a gene: 11. The CDR3 is 19 amino acids. The germline gives CDR1 MNHEY, CDR2 SVGAGI. CDR3 nucleotides: TGTGCCAGCAGTTACTCTTCTTCCGGGACTAGCGAGACCACAGATACGCAGTATTTT. Translated, it gives CASSYSSSGTSETTDTQYF.

This clonotype was seen a handful of times. V and J are TRBV5-1 and TRBJ1-2; D is perhaps TRBD1 (5 bases). V was cut by 0 bases and J by 3 bases, with 12 bases left in between. The CDR3 contains 15 residues. Looked up from germline, CDR1 is SGHRS and CDR2 is YFSETQ. CDR3 in DNA: TGCGCCAGCAGCTTGGAAGGCAGGGTTGACTATGGCTACACCTTC. As protein: CASSLEGRVDYGYTF.

This clonotype was recorded at least ten times. The V and J genes are TRBV10-3 and TRBJ2-1; 9 nucleotides match TRBD2. The V and J ends lost 6 bases and 9 bases, in that order; junction bases with no gene match: 6. From germline, CDR1 is ENHRY and CDR2 SYGVKD. CDR3 length: 13 residues. CDR3 nucleotides: TGTGCCATCAGAGGCGTAGCGGGGGCTGAGCAGTTCTTC. Its protein is CAIRGVAGAEQFF.

The V call is TRBV5-1, the J call TRBJ1-1; tentatively, D is TRBD1 (5 bases). V lost 3 bases and J 2 bases, leaving 20 bases between the germline ends. This CDR3 is 17 amino acids long. Germline-derived CDR1 and CDR2 are SGHRS and YFSETQ. Here the CDR3 reads CASSSREWRGVNTEAFF. The CDR3 bases are TGCGCCAGCAGCTCTCGTGAATGGAGGGGAGTAAACACTGAAGCTTTCTTT.

This chain links TRBV12-3 or TRBV12-4 with TRBJ2-1; 7 bases fit TRBD1. J was trimmed by 4 bases and V by 7 bases; bases with no gene match: 7. This CDR3 is 14 amino acids long. The CDR3 here is CASTGQVSYNEQFF. The CDR3 DNA reads TGTGCCAGCACCGGACAGGTGTCTTACAATGAGCAGTTCTTC.

About this clonotype itself: This sequence may be a read error, since a much larger clone differs from it by one base. The V call is TRBV5-1, the J call TRBJ2-5; 9 positions match TRBD1. Germline assignment: CDR1 SGHRS and CDR2 YFSETQ. V shed 3 bases and J 4 bases; nucleotides not matched to a gene: 4. The CDR3 totals 14 residues. The CDR3 sequence is CASSWGTGPETQYF. The CDR3 DNA reads TGCGCCAGCAGCTGGGGGACAGGGCCAGAGACCCAGTACTTC.

This clonotype was counted only a few times. The chain combines TRBV28 with TRBJ1-5; the D gene is possibly TRBD1 (5 bases). Between the trimmed V and J ends, which lost 6 bases and 0 bases, there was a span of 18 bases. Germline assignment: CDR1 MDHEN and CDR2 SYDVKM. The CDR3 has 17 residues. CDR3 sequence reads: CASSPSGLTLSNQPQHF. The CDR3 nucleotides are TGTGCCAGCAGCCCTTCAGGGCTAACCCTTAGCAATCAGCCCCAGCATTTT.

The table lists this clonotype with a few counts. V usage is TRBV4-3 and J usage is TRBJ2-7; TRBD1 matches 8 bases. Trimming took 0 bases from V and 5 from J; bases not matched to a gene: 6. Germline lookup yields CDR1 LGHNA and CDR2 YSLEER. This CDR3 is built from 15 residues. The CDR3 sequence: CASSQDLDRVDEQYF. The CDR3 DNA reads as TGCGCCAGCAGCCAAGACTTGGACAGGGTAGACGAGCAGTACTTC.